What follows is one TCR beta chain and its context. The entry originates in a study of T-cell memory formation after mild COVID-19. About the study: TCR clusters were mostly donor specific.

Germline V CDR1 and CDR2: SGHTA, FQGNSA. The length of the CDR3 is 13 residues. V lost 3 bases, J lost 3 bases, and 8 bases lay in between. Via MiXCR, TCRdb re-called the 5' RACE reads, giving one row per CDR3 protein. The data contain 450,000 or so distinct CDR3 sequences, approximately 23% of them singletons. The clonotype originates from an adult woman who had mild COVID-19 (a few samples of this study predate the infection). Cell type and time point are not known. The J gene is TRBJ1-2, the V gene TRBV7-2; no clear D. The source material was PBMCs or a T cell subset sorted from them (not recorded which). For the CDR3, the DNA is TGTGCCAGCAGCTTCCAGAGGGACTATGGCTACACCTTC. Protein product: CASSFQRDYGYTF. The full variable domain, its missing parts supplied by reference TRBV7-2 and TRBJ1-2, is GAGVSQSPSNKVTEKGKDVELRCDPISGHTALYWYRQSLGQGLEFLIYFQGNSAPDKSGLPSDRFSAERTGGSVSTLTIQRTQQEDSAVYLCASSFQRDYGYTFGSGTRLTVV.